One T cell receptor (beta chain) is described in this entry. Unique molecular identifiers tagged the TCRbeta library. TCRdb re-called the PCR reads through MiXCR, storing one row per CDR3 protein. Among 250,000 to 400,000 distinct CDR3 sequences listed, 23% were seen once. With 4 bases removed from V and 5 bases from J, the gap between germline ends came to 15 bases. Per the germline V gene, CDR1 is MGHRA and CDR2 is YSYEKL. The CDR3 length is 14 residues. These data are taken from a study of T-cell reconstitution after alpha-beta-depleted transplantation in children. The rearrangement joins TRBV4-1 to TRBJ2-7, with D tentatively TRBD2 (5 bases). The sequence derives from a male patient aged 5 to 17 who had a stem cell transplant for acute lymphoblastic leukemia, so the T cells may come from the graft donor. The sample consisted of PBMCs, mostly from graft donor cells, taken 180 days after TCRalphabeta/CD19-depleted stem cell transplant. The CDR3 DNA is TGCGCCAGCAGCCCCCTTGACTACTACAACGAGCAGTACTTC. This sequence encodes CASSPLDYYNEQYF.